A single sample gave rise to the 15 T cell receptor beta chains below, sequenced in a study of Tregs in tolerant kidney transplant recipients (dated by TCRdb to the late 2010s). The library came from the immunoSEQ multiplex PCR assay. Entries here come from immuneACCESS through TCRdb and include only in-frame sequences with V and J called. Some clones fail to appear in such tables; in the studies checked, an unresolved V gene covers under half of the shortfall, and the cause of the remainder is unknown. This sample lists more than 90,000 clones; approximately 90% were detected once. Of the sample, nearly 0.6% falls within the top ten clones. Material: CD4+ T cells from blood. These TCRs come from a human donor in good health.

The CDR3 DNA is TGTGCCAGCAGCTTGGGGACGGGACGGGCTGCAGAGACCCAGTACTTC. Amino acids: CASSLGTGRAAETQYF. This rearrangement joins TRBV5-6 to TRBJ2-5; D may match TRBD1 or TRBD2 (5 bases each). The CDR3 extends over 16 amino acids. Per the germline V gene, CDR1 is SGHDT and CDR2 is YYEEEE. Trimming stripped 0 bases from V and 4 bases from J, with 16 bases between. Filled out from reference TRBV5-6 and TRBJ2-5, the complete variable domain reads DAGVTQSPTHLIKTRGQQVTLRCSPKSGHDTVSWYQQALGQGPQFIFQYYEEEERQRGNFPDRFSGHQFPNYSSELNVNALLLGDSALYLCASSLGTGRAAETQYFGPGTRLLVL.

This clone appeared a single time. The chain links TRBV6-5 to TRBJ1-3; D unclear. The CDR3 sequence is 14 residues long. The germline CDR1 and CDR2 sequences are MNHEY and SVGAGI. Trimming removed 6 bases at V and 4 bases at J, with 13 bases between. The CDR3 DNA reads TGTGCCAGCAGGGTAGGACTTTTCGGAAACACCATATATTTT. Amino acid sequence: CASRVGLFGNTIYF.

This rearrangement joins TRBV19 to TRBJ1-5; D is ambiguous. The CDR3 runs to 17 residues. CDR1 is LNHDA, CDR2 SQIVND, per germline (reference sequence). Deletions cut 3 bases from V and 1 base from J, with 16 bases between. The CDR3 DNA reads as TGTGCCAGTAGTATTCGGCAAGGACTATCGAGCAATCAGCCCCAGCATTTT. This gives the protein CASSIRQGLSSNQPQHF.

This chain uses TRBV2 with TRBJ1-1; D ambiguous. V was cut by 1 base and J by 5 bases, with 8 bases left in between. This CDR3 has 13 amino acids. Germline lookup yields CDR1 SNHLY and CDR2 FYNNEI. CDR3 amino acids: CASSEDRPTEAFF. The CDR3 nucleotides are TGTGCCAGCAGTGAAGACCGGCCTACTGAAGCTTTCTTT.

Only a few counts were recorded for this clone. The rearrangement joins TRBV27 to TRBJ2-7; 7 bases are shared with TRBD1. J lost 4 bases, V lost 5 bases, and 8 bases had no gene match. This CDR3 contains 14 residues. The germline V gene encodes CDR1 MNHEY and CDR2 SMNVEV (reference sequence). Here the CDR3 DNA reads TGTGCCAGCAGTGCCGACAGGGTAGGGTACGAGCAGTACTTC. Its protein product is CASSADRVGYEQYF.

This clone occurred once. The chain carries TRBV30 and TRBJ2-5, with a weak D call TRBD1 (6 bases). Looked up from germline, CDR1 is GTSNPN and CDR2 is SVGIG (reference sequence). V gave up 3 bases and J gave up 4 bases, with 6 bases separating them. The CDR3 runs 11 residues. In DNA, the CDR3 is TGTGCCTGGAGAGGGGGAGAGACCCAGTACTTC. Translation gives CAWRGGETQYF.

This clone was observed a handful of times. The V call is TRBV6-5, the J call TRBJ1-1; no clear D gene. Germline V gene data show CDR1 as MNHEY and CDR2 as SVGAGI. The V and J ends lost 2 bases and 5 bases respectively, with 9 bases between them. The CDR3 contains 13 residues. CDR3 residues: CASSYRSGTEAFF. DNA for the CDR3: TGTGCCAGCAGTTACAGGAGCGGGACTGAAGCTTTCTTT.

The chain employs TRBV5-4 and TRBJ1-1, with TRBD1 matching over 8 bases. CDR1 is SGHNT, CDR2 YYREEE, per germline (reference sequence). The CDR3 has 15 residues. Trimming took 4 bases from V and 2 from J; bases not matched to a gene: 7. This chain's CDR3 is CASSGTQGENTEAFF. The DNA for the CDR3 is TGTGCCAGCAGCGGGACACAGGGGGAAAACACTGAAGCTTTCTTT.

The CDR3 bases are TGTGCCAGCAGTTACTCAACAGGGGCAGGTGGCTACACCTTC. This codes for CASSYSTGAGGYTF. The V gene is TRBV6-6, the J gene TRBJ1-2; 7 bases match TRBD1. The trim removed 0 bases at V and 7 bases at J, leaving 5 bases unmatched. CDR1 is MNHNY, CDR2 SVGAGI, per germline (reference sequence). The CDR3 is 14 residues long.

The J gene is TRBJ1-1, the V gene TRBV19, with D unresolved. CDR3 size: 14 residues. Germline V gene lookup returns CDR1 LNHDA and CDR2 SQIVND (reference sequence). CDR3 loop: CATRPVRGSAEAFF. Written as DNA, the CDR3 is TGTGCGACCCGGCCCGTCAGAGGGAGCGCTGAAGCTTTCTTT.

The chain is built from TRBV5-1 and TRBJ2-1; the match to TRBD1 covers 8 bases. Germline-derived CDR1 and CDR2 are SGHRS and YFSETQ. The trim removed 3 bases at V and 4 bases at J, leaving 3 bases unmatched. The CDR3 spans 14 residues. The CDR3 loop is CASSSRTGYNEQFF. The CDR3 bases are TGCGCCAGCAGCTCCCGGACAGGGTACAATGAGCAGTTCTTC.

The chain has TRBV5-4 and TRBJ2-5; 8 positions agree with TRBD1. V dropped 6 bases and J dropped 3; count of bases not matched to a gene: 10. The CDR3 has 15 residues. Germline values: CDR1 SGHNT, CDR2 YYREEE (reference sequence). In nucleotides, the CDR3 is TGTGCCAGCAAAAAAACAGGGGGATGGGAAGAGACCCAGTACTTC. Translated: CASKKTGGWEETQYF.

The chain links TRBV6-5 to TRBJ2-2, with TRBD2 matching 7 bases. From germline, CDR1 is MNHEY and CDR2 SVGAGI. The CDR3 is made up of 16 amino acids. The J segment lost 1 base and the V segment lost 1 base, leaving 3 bases of the junction unmatched. CDR3 amino acids: CASSYYGGGNTGELFF. The CDR3 DNA follows: TGTGCCAGCAGTTACTATGGCGGGGGGAACACCGGGGAGCTGTTTTTT.

The chain joins TRBV19 to TRBJ2-5, with 8 nucleotides matching TRBD2. The CDR3 extends over 15 amino acids. Looked up from germline, CDR1 is LNHDA and CDR2 is SQIVND (reference sequence). The V gene end was trimmed by 4 bases and the J gene end by 1 base; junction bases not matched to a gene: 5. The CDR3 reads CASSNRGGPQETQYF. In DNA form, the CDR3 reads TGTGCCAGTAGTAACCGGGGGGGACCCCAAGAGACCCAGTACTTC.

The genes are TRBV7-9 and TRBJ1-1, with TRBD1 as a possible D gene (5 bases). The germline V and J ends were trimmed by 0 bases and 1 base, with 9 bases remaining between them. In germline, CDR1 is SEHNR, CDR2 FQNEAQ (reference sequence). The length of the CDR3 is 15 residues. The CDR3 sequence: CASSLAAGPNTEAFF. CDR3 sequence (DNA): TGTGCCAGCAGCTTAGCGGCAGGGCCGAACACTGAAGCTTTCTTT.